These 27 T cell receptor beta chains came from one sample sequenced in a study of T cell changes during pregnancy in multiple sclerosis. Here immunoSEQ multiplex PCR was the method, and the copy in TCRdb shows in-frame clones only, minus some. This table has about 57,000 clones, 90% to 95% appearing once. Sequenced material: peripheral blood, taken after pregnancy. These receptors all come from a female donor with multiple sclerosis, enrolled in a pregnancy study.

J is TRBJ2-3 and V is TRBV11-1; the D gene is possibly TRBD1 (5 bases). Trimming pared 1 base from V and 6 bases from J, leaving 11 bases between. Germline V gives CDR1 SGHAT, CDR2 FQDESV (reference sequence). There are 14 residues in the CDR3. CDR3 bases: TGTGCCAGCAGCTTAGGGGCAGGGCCTGATACGCAGTATTTT. Its translation is CASSLGAGPDTQYF.

The sample holds one count of this clone. This chain joins TRBV11-2 and TRBJ1-4; weak D call: TRBD1 (5 bases). The V and J ends lost 5 bases and 4 bases respectively, with 11 bases between them. Per the germline V gene, CDR1 is SGHAT and CDR2 is FQNNGV. CDR3 length: 14 residues. The CDR3 DNA sequence: TGTGCCAGCAGCATACAGGCATTTAATGAAAAACTGTTTTTT. This translates into CASSIQAFNEKLFF.

J is TRBJ1-5 and V is TRBV6-1, with 8 bases lining up with TRBD1. V shed 3 bases and J 5 bases; nucleotides not matched to a gene: 6. There are 15 residues in the CDR3. From germline, CDR1 is MNHNS and CDR2 SASEGT. The CDR3 region is CASSDRDRPYQPQHF. The CDR3 DNA sequence: TGTGCCAGCAGTGACCGGGACAGGCCTTATCAGCCCCAGCATTTT.

The chain links TRBV7-9 to TRBJ1-2, with D perhaps matching TRBD1 (6 bases). The V end was cut by 1 base, the J end by 14 bases, with 14 bases between. Germline V gene lookup returns CDR1 SEHNR and CDR2 FQNEAQ (reference sequence). The CDR3 contains 12 residues. CDR3 amino acids: CASSLDRDTNTF. The CDR3 DNA sequence: TGTGCCAGCAGCTTAGACCGGGACACAAATACCTTC.

J is TRBJ2-7 and V is TRBV5-6, with TRBD2 matching over 7 bases. CDR3 length: 14 residues. Losses at the gene ends were 5 bases for V and 4 bases for J; bases not matched to a gene: 9. CDR1 and CDR2 from the germline V gene are SGHDT and YYEEEE. The CDR3 here is CASRRTGGLYEQYF. CDR3 bases: TGTGCCAGCAGGAGGACGGGAGGTCTGTACGAGCAGTACTTC.

V gene TRBV28 combines with J gene TRBJ2-1, with 11 bases that match TRBD1. Germline-derived CDR1 and CDR2 are MDHEN and SYDVKM. The junction had 5 bases not matched to a gene; V was cut back by 6 bases and J by 10 bases. The CDR3 has 13 amino acids. CDR3 sequence: CASSSDRGLEQFF. The DNA of the CDR3 is TGTGCCAGCAGCTCGGACAGGGGGCTGGAGCAGTTCTTC.

This rearrangement joins TRBV7-2 to TRBJ2-3; D gene uncertain. Per the germline V gene, CDR1 is SGHTA and CDR2 is FQGNSA. The V end was cut by 10 bases, the J end by 4 bases, with 12 bases between. The CDR3 has 12 residues. The CDR3 sequence is CATGRRADTQYF. Written as DNA, the CDR3 is TGTGCCACTGGTAGACGGGCAGATACGCAGTATTTT.

The chain combines TRBV6-6 with TRBJ1-2; TRBD1 agrees at 10 bases. Per the germline V gene, CDR1 is MNHNY and CDR2 is SVGAGI (reference sequence). V was pared by 2 bases and J by 8 bases, with 5 bases of the junction left unmatched. The CDR3 has 14 amino acids. The CDR3: CASSYGTGATGYTF. CDR3 coding DNA: TGTGCCAGCAGTTACGGGACAGGGGCGACCGGCTACACCTTC.

The chain recombines TRBV5-4 with TRBJ2-5; 8 nucleotides match TRBD2. Germline V gene data show CDR1 as SGHNT and CDR2 as YYREEE (reference sequence). V dropped 3 bases and J dropped 5; count of bases not matched to a gene: 12. The CDR3 loop spans 16 amino acids. This CDR3 reads CASSSRGLVGGETQYF. The CDR3 DNA follows: TGTGCCAGCAGCTCAAGGGGACTAGTAGGAGGGGAGACCCAGTACTTC. The full variable domain, with the rest looked up from reference TRBV5-4 and TRBJ2-5, is ETGVTQSPTHLIKTRGQQVTLRCSSQSGHNTVSWYQQALGQGPQFIFQYYREEENGRGNFPPRFSGLQFPNYSSELNVNALELDDSALYLCASSSRGLVGGETQYFGPGTRLLVL.

The V call is TRBV7-9, the J call TRBJ1-2; D not certain. The germline V and J ends were trimmed by 1 base and 6 bases, with 6 bases remaining between them. CDR3 length: 12 amino acids. Germline V CDR1 and CDR2: SEHNR, FQNEAQ (reference sequence). Written as DNA, the CDR3 is TGTGCCAGCAGCTTAGACAGTGATGGCTACACCTTC. It translates to CASSLDSDGYTF.

This chain uses TRBV29-1 with TRBJ2-5; no firm D call. The CDR3 contains 14 residues. The germline gives CDR1 SQVTM, CDR2 ANQGSEA. V lost 3 bases and J 7 bases, leaving 18 bases between the germline ends. As DNA, the CDR3 is TGCAGCGTTGATTCGAGGCTCGGGTTAGGGACCCAGTACTTC. Residues: CSVDSRLGLGTQYF.

The sample holds one count of this clone. This chain joins TRBV6-4 and TRBJ2-3; 9 nucleotides match TRBD2. With 0 bases clipped from V and 5 bases from J, the junction kept 0 bases outside the gene matches. This CDR3 contains 14 residues. CDR1 is MRHNA and CDR2 is SNTAGT in the germline V gene. CDR3 nucleotides: TGTGCCAGCAGTGACTCACTAGCGGGAGATACGCAGTATTTT. Translated, it gives CASSDSLAGDTQYF.

Here the CDR3 reads CASSTRTGYPDTQYF. Here the CDR3 DNA reads TGTGCCAGCAGCACCCGGACAGGGTACCCAGATACGCAGTATTTT. The chain recombines TRBV11-2 with TRBJ2-3; 8 bases are a match to TRBD1. With V trimmed by 5 bases and J by 4 bases, 8 bases remained unmatched. Per germline, CDR1 SGHAT and CDR2 FQNNGV. This CDR3 contains 15 residues.

The V and J genes are TRBV11-2 and TRBJ2-7; possibly TRBD2 for D (5 bases). CDR1 is SGHAT and CDR2 is FQNNGV in the germline V gene. The CDR3 runs to 14 residues. V gave up 5 bases and J gave up 0 bases, with 11 bases separating them. CDR3 protein: CASSRAGTSYEQYF. The CDR3 bases are TGTGCCAGCAGCCGCGCGGGCACCTCCTACGAGCAGTACTTC.

J is TRBJ2-4 and V is TRBV7-2, with 10 bases identical to TRBD1. With V trimmed by 2 bases and J by 0 bases, 10 bases remained unmatched. There are 19 residues in the CDR3. Germline CDR1 and CDR2: SGHTA and FQGNSA. CDR3 sequence reads: CASSLRSGTGALAKNIQYF. The DNA for the CDR3 is TGTGCCAGCAGCTTACGATCCGGGACAGGGGCATTAGCCAAAAACATTCAGTACTTC.

This clone was seen just once. The chain uses TRBV18 and TRBJ1-1, with 7 bases fitting TRBD1. Germline values: CDR1 KGHSH, CDR2 LQKENI. This CDR3 contains 15 residues. Germline trimming cut 6 bases from V and 0 bases from J; bases unmatched to any gene: 7. CDR3 in DNA: TGTGCCAGCTCCCGCCTGACAGGGATGAACACTGAAGCTTTCTTT. Protein sequence: CASSRLTGMNTEAFF.

The chain combines TRBV6-6 with TRBJ1-2, with TRBD1 matching over 7 bases. Per the germline V gene, CDR1 is MNHNY and CDR2 is SVGAGI (reference sequence). The CDR3 loop spans 14 amino acids. Germline trimming cut 2 bases from V and 0 bases from J; bases unmatched to any gene: 0. CDR3 DNA sequence: TGTGCCAGCAGTTACGACAGGGCTAACTATGGCTACACCTTC. It translates to CASSYDRANYGYTF.

V and J are TRBV11-3 and TRBJ2-3; D is ambiguous. CDR1 is SGHNT and CDR2 is YENEEA in the germline V gene. V lost 5 bases, J lost 0 bases, and 6 bases lay in between. The CDR3 loop spans 13 amino acids. The CDR3 protein is CASSQKSTDTQYF. CDR3 in DNA: TGTGCCAGCAGCCAGAAGAGCACAGATACGCAGTATTTT. The full variable domain, in which reference TRBV11-3 and TRBJ2-3 provide the parts outside the CDR3, is EAGVVQSPRYKIIEKKQPVAFWCNPISGHNTLYWYLQNLGQGPELLIRYENEEAVDDSQLPKDRFSAERLKGVDSTLKIQPAELGDSAVYLCASSQKSTDTQYFGPGTRLTVL.

The table lists this clone with a count of one. The chain carries TRBV28 and TRBJ2-3; 7 bases are a match to TRBD2. Trimming removed 9 bases from V and 2 bases from J; junction bases left unmatched: 17. From germline, CDR1 is MDHEN and CDR2 SYDVKM. The CDR3 covers 17 residues. In DNA form, the CDR3 reads TGTGCCAGTAACTTCTTAGTGGAGGGAGGGAACACAGATACGCAGTATTTT. Translating gives CASNFLVEGGNTDTQYF.

This sequence joins TRBV27 and TRBJ1-3; D gene uncertain. The CDR3 is 13 amino acids. Between the trimmed V and J ends, which lost 6 bases and 1 base, there was a span of 7 bases. Germline CDR1 and CDR2: MNHEY and SMNVEV (reference sequence). As DNA, the CDR3 is TGTGCCAGCAGCGGACTATCTGGAAACACCATATATTTT. Translating it yields CASSGLSGNTIYF.

This chain joins TRBV27 and TRBJ1-5; maybe TRBD1 (5 bases). The CDR3 contains 15 residues. From germline, CDR1 is MNHEY and CDR2 SMNVEV (reference sequence). V was clipped by 1 base and J by 5 bases, with 12 bases between them. The CDR3 protein is CASSLWQGSDQPQHF. Written as DNA, the CDR3 is TGTGCCAGCAGTTTATGGCAGGGTTCGGATCAGCCCCAGCATTTT.

This chain uses TRBV7-2 with TRBJ2-2; a possible D gene is TRBD1 (5 bases). In germline, CDR1 is SGHTA, CDR2 FQGNSA. This CDR3 is 13 amino acids long. V was cut by 5 bases and J by 5 bases, with 9 bases left in between. In DNA, the CDR3 is TGTGCCAGCAGCGTCCAGGGAACCGGGGAGCTGTTTTTT. It codes for CASSVQGTGELFF.

This chain connects TRBV5-1 to TRBJ2-1; 10 bases map to TRBD2. CDR3 size: 15 residues. Germline V gene data show CDR1 as SGHRS and CDR2 as YFSETQ. J was trimmed by 5 bases and V by 0 bases; bases with no gene match: 2. The CDR3 spells CASSLVTSGNNEQFF. CDR3 in DNA: TGCGCCAGCAGCTTGGTTACTAGCGGGAACAATGAGCAGTTCTTC. The complete variable domain, with remaining parts taken from reference TRBV5-1 and TRBJ2-1, reads KAGVTQTPRYLIKTRGQQVTLSCSPISGHRSVSWYQQTPGQGLQFLFEYFSETQRNKGNFPGRFSGRQFSNSRSEMNVSTLELGDSALYLCASSLVTSGNNEQFFGPGTRLTVL.

V is TRBV19 and J is TRBJ2-7; 8 bases match TRBD1. J was trimmed by 0 bases and V by 5 bases; bases with no gene match: 6. Per the germline V gene, CDR1 is LNHDA and CDR2 is SQIVND (reference sequence). The CDR3 totals 15 residues. CDR3 loop: CASSPRQGSSYEQYF. The CDR3 coding sequence is TGTGCCAGTAGTCCTCGACAGGGGTCCTCCTACGAGCAGTACTTC.

This chain joins TRBV7-9 and TRBJ2-1; 10 bases map to TRBD2. V lost 3 bases to trimming and J lost 6 bases; unmatched junction nucleotides: 5. Germline V gene data show CDR1 as SEHNR and CDR2 as FQNEAQ (reference sequence). The CDR3 has 15 amino acids. In DNA, the CDR3 is TGTGCCAGCAGCTTCGGACTAGCGGTAGTCAATGAGCAGTTCTTC. Translated, it gives CASSFGLAVVNEQFF.

The CDR3 DNA is TGTGCCAGCAGCTTCAATGAAGAGACCCAGTACTTC. Its translation is CASSFNEETQYF. J is TRBJ2-5 and V is TRBV11-2, with unresolved D. V dropped 3 bases and J dropped 3 bases, with 5 bases sitting between them. The germline V gene encodes CDR1 SGHAT and CDR2 FQNNGV. The CDR3 is made up of 12 amino acids.

J is TRBJ2-5 and V is TRBV9; 7 bases fit TRBD2. Germline CDR1 reads SGDLS; CDR2 reads YYNGEE. CDR3 length equals 16 residues. J lost 0 bases, V lost 0 bases, and 5 bases had no gene match. The CDR3 region is CASSVGLAAYQETQYF. In nucleotides, the CDR3 is TGTGCCAGCAGCGTAGGGCTAGCGGCGTACCAAGAGACCCAGTACTTC.